This T cell receptor (beta chain) derives from a study of blood T cell repertoires in COVID-19. Methods used by the authors: Cell counts per sample came from amplifying reference gene primers. Clones were sequenced by immunoSEQ multiplex PCR, and TCRdb holds only the in-frame ones, with some missing. The D gene and trimming were derived from the DNA, and the V and J assignments and clone size from that table. Seen here are about 280,000 clones, around 90% observed once, and the top ten hold approximately 8.8%. The V end lost 0 bases, the J end lost 6 bases, and 18 bases lay between the germline ends. The CDR3 contains 16 residues. Germline V lookup: CDR1 SGHRS, CDR2 YFSETQ.

This clonotype was obtained from a man in his late teens or twenties with active or convalescent COVID-19. V gene TRBV5-1 combines with J gene TRBJ1-1, with D perhaps TRBD1 (6 bases). The material sequenced was peripheral blood. CDR3 protein: CASSLVLVGARAEAFF. CDR3 nucleotides: TGCGCCAGCAGCTTGGTTTTAGTGGGGGCGAGGGCTGAAGCTTTCTTT.